A selection of T cell receptor beta chains follows, all from one sample in a study of CD8+ T cells in alopecia areata. Profiling relied on immunoSEQ multiplex PCR, and the TCRdb table lists in-frame clones only, not all of them. The sample consists of just over 150,000 clones, less than 70% of them appearing once. Sequences were derived from CD4+ T cells sorted from blood, sampled at week 4, from a patient treated with tofacitinib. The receptors here all came from a human donor with alopecia areata. Both conserved end residues are part of each CDR3. The D gene is left open where the match is weak. Clone size is not always given. Where it is, it says once, few, many or a class for expanded clones.

v_gene: TRBV13
abundance: once
j_gene: TRBJ1-1
d_gene: .
CDR3aa: CASSLEGTEAFF
CDR3nt: TGTGCCAGCAGCTTGGAGGGGACTGAAGCTTTCTTT

v_gene: TRBV7-9
abundance: .
j_gene: TRBJ2-7
d_gene: .
CDR3aa: CASSPSGQPYEQYF
CDR3nt: TGTGCCAGCAGCCCCTCTGGGCAGCCCTACGAGCAGTACTTC

v_gene: TRBV7-8
abundance: .
j_gene: TRBJ2-1
d_gene: .
CDR3aa: CASSFSGVSYNEQFF
CDR3nt: TGTGCCAGCAGCTTTTCGGGAGTCTCCTACAATGAGCAGTTCTTC

v_gene: TRBV29-1
abundance: few
j_gene: TRBJ1-1
d_gene: TRBD1
CDR3aa: CSVALVPSGGTEAFF
CDR3nt: TGCAGCGTTGCCCTGGTCCCCTCAGGGGGCACTGAAGCTTTCTTT

v_gene: TRBV29-1
abundance: .
j_gene: TRBJ2-5
d_gene: TRBD2
CDR3aa: CSVEVTGGKGETQYF
CDR3nt: TGCAGCGTTGAAGTGACGGGGGGGAAGGGAGAGACCCAGTACTTC

v_gene: TRBV10-3
abundance: .
j_gene: TRBJ2-3
d_gene: .
CDR3aa: CAISEGGDTQYF
CDR3nt: TGTGCCATCAGTGAAGGGGGGGATACGCAGTATTTT

v_gene: TRBV30
abundance: .
j_gene: TRBJ2-4
d_gene: .
CDR3aa: CAWNWGAKNIQYF
CDR3nt: TGTGCCTGGAATTGGGGCGCCAAAAACATTCAGTACTTC

v_gene: TRBV5-6
abundance: .
j_gene: TRBJ2-7
d_gene: .
CDR3aa: CASSLGLYEQYF
CDR3nt: TGTGCCAGCAGCTTGGGCCTCTACGAGCAGTACTTC

v_gene: TRBV5-4
abundance: .
j_gene: TRBJ2-3
d_gene: .
CDR3aa: CASSLDGVSGTDTQYF
CDR3nt: TGTGCCAGCAGCTTGGATGGCGTTAGCGGCACAGATACGCAGTATTTT

v_gene: TRBV30
abundance: .
j_gene: TRBJ2-7
d_gene: .
CDR3aa: CAWSRSLPATVYEQYF
CDR3nt: TGTGCCTGGAGCCGCTCCCTCCCGGCGACGGTCTACGAGCAGTACTTC

v_gene: TRBV30
abundance: .
j_gene: TRBJ1-2
d_gene: .
CDR3aa: CAWSQWRAASIGYTF
CDR3nt: TGTGCCTGGAGTCAATGGCGGGCCGCGTCGATTGGCTACACCTTC

v_gene: TRBV29-1
abundance: .
j_gene: TRBJ1-3
d_gene: .
CDR3aa: CSARVGNTIYF
CDR3nt: TGCAGCGCCCGAGTCGGAAACACCATATATTTT

v_gene: TRBV30
abundance: .
j_gene: TRBJ2-1
d_gene: TRBD1
CDR3aa: CAWMGDRAYNEQFF
CDR3nt: TGTGCCTGGATGGGGGACAGGGCCTACAATGAGCAGTTCTTC

v_gene: TRBV7-9
abundance: .
j_gene: TRBJ1-6
d_gene: TRBD1
CDR3aa: CASSRERTGGRSPLHF
CDR3nt: TGTGCCAGCAGCCGTGAGAGAACAGGGGGACGTTCACCCCTCCACTTT

v_gene: TRBV11-2
abundance: .
j_gene: TRBJ2-5
d_gene: .
CDR3aa: CASSPGGKTQYF
CDR3nt: TGTGCCAGCAGCCCTGGGGGGAAGACCCAGTACTTC

v_gene: TRBV7-3
abundance: once
j_gene: TRBJ2-3
d_gene: .
CDR3aa: CASSRNLRSSTDTQYF
CDR3nt: TGTGCCAGCAGCCGCAACCTTAGATCTAGCACAGATACGCAGTATTTT

v_gene: TRBV11-2
abundance: .
j_gene: TRBJ2-7
d_gene: .
CDR3aa: CASSSPYEQYF
CDR3nt: TGTGCCAGCAGCTCACCCTACGAGCAGTACTTC

v_gene: TRBV15
abundance: .
j_gene: TRBJ2-7
d_gene: .
CDR3aa: CATSSRGRGYEQYF
CDR3nt: TGTGCCACCAGCTCCAGAGGACGGGGTTACGAGCAGTACTTC

v_gene: TRBV30
abundance: .
j_gene: TRBJ1-5
d_gene: .
CDR3aa: CAWSVGQSNQPQHF
CDR3nt: TGTGCCTGGAGTGTGGGGCAGTCAAATCAGCCCCAGCATTTT

v_gene: TRBV5-4
abundance: few
j_gene: TRBJ2-2
d_gene: .
CDR3aa: CASTLWGTTGELFF
CDR3nt: TGTGCCAGCACCCTGTGGGGGACCACCGGGGAGCTGTTTTTT

v_gene: TRBV5-4
abundance: .
j_gene: TRBJ2-7
d_gene: TRBD2
CDR3aa: CASSSGTSGKRWEQYF
CDR3nt: TGTGCCAGCAGCAGTGGAACTAGCGGCAAAAGGTGGGAGCAGTACTTC

v_gene: TRBV15
abundance: .
j_gene: TRBJ1-2
d_gene: .
CDR3aa: CATSRGGGTTYGYTF
CDR3nt: TGTGCCACCAGCAGAGGTGGCGGGACAACCTATGGCTACACCTTC

v_gene: TRBV5-4
abundance: .
j_gene: TRBJ1-2
d_gene: .
CDR3aa: CASSLVAGNGYTF
CDR3nt: TGTGCCAGCAGCTTGGTGGCAGGGAATGGCTACACCTTC

v_gene: TRBV12-5
abundance: .
j_gene: TRBJ2-1
d_gene: .
CDR3aa: CASGSYSYNEQFF
CDR3nt: TGTGCTAGTGGAAGTTATTCCTACAATGAGCAGTTCTTC

v_gene: TRBV14
abundance: once
j_gene: TRBJ1-1
d_gene: .
CDR3aa: CASSVFGGTEAFF
CDR3nt: TGTGCCAGCAGTGTATTCGGAGGCACTGAAGCTTTCTTT

v_gene: TRBV7-2
abundance: few
j_gene: TRBJ2-1
d_gene: .
CDR3aa: CASRLGGAGPYNEQFF
CDR3nt: TGTGCCAGCAGGCTAGGGGGGGCGGGCCCCTACAATGAGCAGTTCTTC

v_gene: TRBV29-1
abundance: .
j_gene: TRBJ1-1
d_gene: .
CDR3aa: CSVVSPRNTEAFF
CDR3nt: TGCAGCGTTGTAAGTCCGAGGAACACTGAAGCTTTCTTT

v_gene: TRBV7-3
abundance: .
j_gene: TRBJ2-1
d_gene: TRBD2
CDR3aa: CASSSSGGYNEQFF
CDR3nt: TGTGCCAGCAGCTCCAGCGGGGGGTACAATGAGCAGTTCTTC

v_gene: TRBV11-2
abundance: .
j_gene: TRBJ2-6
d_gene: .
CDR3aa: CASRSIRSGANVLTF
CDR3nt: TGTGCCAGCAGATCTATTCGCTCTGGGGCCAACGTCCTGACTTTC

v_gene: TRBV30
abundance: .
j_gene: TRBJ2-5
d_gene: .
CDR3aa: CAWSTRLWETQYF
CDR3nt: TGTGCCTGGAGTACTCGACTATGGGAGACCCAGTACTTC

v_gene: TRBV29-1
abundance: .
j_gene: TRBJ2-3
d_gene: .
CDR3aa: CSGQGDKFGTDTQYF
CDR3nt: TGCAGCGGCCAAGGGGACAAATTTGGGACAGATACGCAGTATTTT

v_gene: TRBV9
abundance: .
j_gene: TRBJ2-1
d_gene: .
CDR3aa: CASSASPSGYEQFF
CDR3nt: TGTGCCAGCAGCGCCTCCCCGTCTGGGTACGAGCAGTTCTTC

v_gene: TRBV30
abundance: .
j_gene: TRBJ2-2
d_gene: .
CDR3aa: CAWSVLVSGELFF
CDR3nt: TGTGCCTGGAGTGTACTAGTCTCCGGGGAGCTGTTTTTT

v_gene: TRBV6-6
abundance: few
j_gene: TRBJ2-7
d_gene: TRBD2
CDR3aa: CASSPERGPSYEQYF
CDR3nt: TGTGCCAGCAGCCCGGAGCGGGGGCCGTCCTACGAGCAGTACTTC

v_gene: TRBV29-1
abundance: .
j_gene: TRBJ2-1
d_gene: .
CDR3aa: CSVEEPRGAVEQFF
CDR3nt: TGCAGCGTTGAAGAACCCCGGGGGGCCGTTGAGCAGTTCTTC

v_gene: TRBV6-5
abundance: .
j_gene: TRBJ2-3
d_gene: .
CDR3aa: CASSDNADTQYF
CDR3nt: TGTGCCAGCAGTGACAACGCAGATACGCAGTATTTT

v_gene: TRBV29-1
abundance: .
j_gene: TRBJ1-1
d_gene: TRBD1
CDR3aa: CSVEGNRGSSEAFF
CDR3nt: TGCAGCGTTGAGGGGAACAGGGGATCCTCTGAAGCTTTCTTT

v_gene: TRBV5-6
abundance: .
j_gene: TRBJ2-7
d_gene: TRBD1
CDR3aa: CASSQRVGTGTYEQYF
CDR3nt: TGTGCCAGCAGCCAAAGGGTCGGGACAGGCACCTACGAGCAGTACTTC

v_gene: TRBV29-1
abundance: .
j_gene: TRBJ2-3
d_gene: TRBD1
CDR3aa: CSVARTGLVRDTQYF
CDR3nt: TGCAGCGTCGCTAGGACAGGGTTGGTTCGGGATACGCAGTATTTT

v_gene: TRBV7-2
abundance: once
j_gene: TRBJ2-7
d_gene: TRBD1
CDR3aa: CASSQDRSHEQYF
CDR3nt: TGTGCCAGCAGCCAGGACAGGTCCCACGAGCAGTACTTC

v_gene: TRBV5-1
abundance: few
j_gene: TRBJ2-5
d_gene: TRBD1
CDR3aa: CASRGLGTAKPQETQYF
CDR3nt: TGCGCCAGCAGGGGGTTGGGGACAGCGAAACCTCAAGAGACCCAGTACTTC

v_gene: TRBV4-2
abundance: .
j_gene: TRBJ1-1
d_gene: TRBD1
CDR3aa: CASSRTGEAEAFF
CDR3nt: TGTGCCAGCAGCAGGACAGGGGAAGCTGAAGCTTTCTTT

v_gene: TRBV4-1
abundance: .
j_gene: TRBJ1-4
d_gene: .
CDR3aa: CASSLTPTGEKLFF
CDR3nt: TGCGCCAGCAGCCTGACCCCAACGGGGGAAAAACTGTTTTTT

v_gene: TRBV29-1
abundance: .
j_gene: TRBJ1-1
d_gene: .
CDR3aa: CSVVGKGGTEAFF
CDR3nt: TGCAGCGTTGTCGGGAAGGGTGGCACTGAAGCTTTCTTT

v_gene: TRBV30
abundance: .
j_gene: TRBJ1-2
d_gene: .
CDR3aa: CAWSHRTESNYGYTF
CDR3nt: TGTGCCTGGAGTCACCGGACAGAATCTAACTATGGCTACACCTTC

v_gene: TRBV29-1
abundance: .
j_gene: TRBJ1-5
d_gene: .
CDR3aa: CSVIQGLGQPQHF
CDR3nt: TGCAGCGTCATTCAGGGGCTCGGGCAGCCCCAGCATTTT

v_gene: TRBV6-5
abundance: once
j_gene: TRBJ1-1
d_gene: TRBD1
CDR3aa: CASRRTGEVTEAFF
CDR3nt: TGTGCCAGCAGAAGGACAGGGGAGGTCACTGAAGCTTTCTTT

v_gene: TRBV15
abundance: .
j_gene: TRBJ1-4
d_gene: .
CDR3aa: CATSRDGQYEKLFF
CDR3nt: TGTGCCACCAGCAGAGACGGGCAGTATGAAAAACTGTTTTTT

v_gene: TRBV30
abundance: .
j_gene: TRBJ1-6
d_gene: .
CDR3aa: CAWASYGSYNSPLHF
CDR3nt: TGTGCCTGGGCAAGTTACGGGTCCTATAATTCACCCCTCCACTTT

v_gene: TRBV29-1
abundance: .
j_gene: TRBJ2-5
d_gene: .
CDR3aa: CSVEPTEETQYF
CDR3nt: TGCAGCGTTGAGCCCACCGAGGAGACCCAGTACTTC